Below, one TCR beta chain is given with its context. These data come from a study of blood T cell repertoires in COVID-19. On the study more broadly: From the United States, Italy and Spain came samples of acute and convalescent COVID-19.

Enrollment of patients from Seattle took place during active infection, with longitudinal follow-up. Method: immunoSEQ multiplex PCR; TCRdb's copy keeps in-frame clones and lacks some. The sample shows roughly 380,000 clones, 75% to 90% of them seen only once. This clonotype originated in a woman between 40 and 50 years old with COVID-19, enrolled during active disease. What was sequenced was peripheral blood.

The CDR3 region is CASSLSWGQVKNIQYF. The CDR3 DNA follows: TGTGCCAGCAGCTTAAGTTGGGGACAGGTCAAAAACATTCAGTACTTC. The gene calls are TRBV7-8 and TRBJ2-4; 8 positions match TRBD1. Germline V gives CDR1 SGHVS, CDR2 FQNEAQ. The CDR3 totals 16 residues. Losses at the gene ends were 2 bases for V and 3 bases for J; bases not matched to a gene: 6.